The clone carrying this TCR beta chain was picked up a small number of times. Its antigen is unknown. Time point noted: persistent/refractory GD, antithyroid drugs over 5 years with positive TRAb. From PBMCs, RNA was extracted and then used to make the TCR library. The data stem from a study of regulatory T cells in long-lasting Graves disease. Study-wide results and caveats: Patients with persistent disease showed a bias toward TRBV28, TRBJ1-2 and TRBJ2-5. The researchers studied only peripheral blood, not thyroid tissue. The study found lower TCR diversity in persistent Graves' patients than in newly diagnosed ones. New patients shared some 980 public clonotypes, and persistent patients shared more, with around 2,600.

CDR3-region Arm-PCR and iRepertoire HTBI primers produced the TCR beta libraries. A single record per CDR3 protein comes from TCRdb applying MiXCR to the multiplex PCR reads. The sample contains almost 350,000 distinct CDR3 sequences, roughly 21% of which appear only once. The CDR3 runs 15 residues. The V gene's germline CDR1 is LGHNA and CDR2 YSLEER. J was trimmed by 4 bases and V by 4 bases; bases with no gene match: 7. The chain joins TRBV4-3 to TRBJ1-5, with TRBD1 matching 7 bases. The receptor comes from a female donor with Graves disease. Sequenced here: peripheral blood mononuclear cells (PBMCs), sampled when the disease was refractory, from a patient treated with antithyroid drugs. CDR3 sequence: CASSRRTGSNQPQHF. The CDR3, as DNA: TGCGCCAGCAGCCGGCGGACAGGTTCGAATCAGCCCCAGCATTTT.